The T cell receptor beta chain described here comes from a study of tumor-infiltrating lymphocytes in primary liver carcinoma. The wider study: Surgical resection served as treatment for the primary liver carcinoma of these patients.

This clonotype was recorded at least ten times. Making TCR beta cDNA involved approximately 520 ng total RNA and a constant-region primer. Libraries covering TCR beta were generated through three nested multiplex PCR rounds (using a slightly modified ARM-PCR). Each of the first two PCR rounds ran approximately 11 cycles with TRBV1-TRBV30 forward and C-beta reverse primers. A single record per CDR3 protein comes from TCRdb applying MiXCR to the multiplex PCR reads. The table lists about 350,000 distinct CDR3 sequences, less than 65% of them singletons, with about 6% in the top ten. CDR1 is LGHNA and CDR2 is YSLEER in the germline V gene. V was cut by 0 bases and J by 0 bases, with 9 bases left in between. The CDR3 contains 16 residues. Blood RNA originated from unsorted whole blood, with germline DNA additionally extracted.

V and J are TRBV4-3 and TRBJ2-1; D uncertain. The sample comprised peripheral blood. The sequence derives from a man in his forties or fifties with primary liver carcinoma and hepatitis B virus infection. CDR3 in DNA: TGCGCCAGCAGCCAAGATAGACGGAGCTCCTACAATGAGCAGTTCTTC. Translated: CASSQDRRSSYNEQFF.